What follows is one T cell receptor (beta chain) and its context. The source of the sample is a study of blood T cell repertoires in COVID-19. CDR1 and CDR2 from the germline V gene are KGHSH and LQKENI. V lost 2 bases to trimming and J lost 4 bases, with 11 bases between them. This CDR3 has 14 amino acids. The data were produced by immunoSEQ multiplex PCR, yet TCRdb's version contains in-frame clones alone and is incomplete. The table lists a few hundred thousand clones, roughly 85% of them singletons, with approximately 6.6% in the top ten. The TCR comes from a woman between 45 and 60 years old who had been exposed to COVID-19. J is TRBJ1-2 and V is TRBV18; D call uncertain. The specimen was PBMCs or T cells enriched from blood (not recorded which). The CDR3 sequence is CASSPEPPLYGYTF. DNA for the CDR3: TGTGCCAGCTCACCAGAGCCCCCGCTCTATGGCTACACCTTC.